This T cell receptor (beta chain) was captured by sequencing in a study of T cell repertoires in cytomegalovirus infection (dated by TCRdb to about 2019). With respect to the entire study: Donor HLA type was relevant to the analysis, as public TCR beta signatures indicated carriage of CMV infection together with the matching HLA type.

The investigation overall reported the following: The ex vivo response was dominated by HLA-C-restricted CMV-specific TCR beta clonotypes, which also provided the single most frequent clonotype in two of eight donors. In both this cohort and an independent cohort of 350 or so donors, the cumulative frequency of public TCR beta family members distinguished carriers of CMV infection plus the relevant HLA type.

For this clonotype: Its antigen has not been determined. No base qualities exist here, and no much larger clone lies one base off it.

The instrument given in TCRdb is Illumina HiSeq 1500. TCRdb's own reprocessing of the public reads used fastp at Q25 and MiXCR and kept productive beta chains. Rows matching on CDR3 protein sequence are summarized as one entry with the most common DNA and genes. This sample has more than 650,000 distinct CDR3 sequences in its table, and 35% of those were observed once. The ten most abundant clones make up 2.8% of the sample. Sequences were obtained from PBMCs. The receptor was derived from a human donor in good health (CMV status not recorded). Some clones in this sample may be carry-over from other donors' samples.

For the CDR3, the sequence is CASSTTSGTSYGYTF. The sequenced DNA: TGTGCCAGTAGTACTACCTCCGGGACAAGCTATGGCTACACCTTC. The V and J genes are TRBV19 and TRBJ1-2, with a tentative D gene TRBD1 over 6 matching bases. V is shortened by 4 bases, J by 4 bases, and the region joining them spans 16 bases. Counted from cysteine to phenylalanine, this CDR3 has 15 amino acids. The sequence is cut down to CDR3 DNA, 45 bases in frame from base 1. Based on the germline V gene (reference sequence), the CDR1 and CDR2 sequences are LNHDA and SQIVND.